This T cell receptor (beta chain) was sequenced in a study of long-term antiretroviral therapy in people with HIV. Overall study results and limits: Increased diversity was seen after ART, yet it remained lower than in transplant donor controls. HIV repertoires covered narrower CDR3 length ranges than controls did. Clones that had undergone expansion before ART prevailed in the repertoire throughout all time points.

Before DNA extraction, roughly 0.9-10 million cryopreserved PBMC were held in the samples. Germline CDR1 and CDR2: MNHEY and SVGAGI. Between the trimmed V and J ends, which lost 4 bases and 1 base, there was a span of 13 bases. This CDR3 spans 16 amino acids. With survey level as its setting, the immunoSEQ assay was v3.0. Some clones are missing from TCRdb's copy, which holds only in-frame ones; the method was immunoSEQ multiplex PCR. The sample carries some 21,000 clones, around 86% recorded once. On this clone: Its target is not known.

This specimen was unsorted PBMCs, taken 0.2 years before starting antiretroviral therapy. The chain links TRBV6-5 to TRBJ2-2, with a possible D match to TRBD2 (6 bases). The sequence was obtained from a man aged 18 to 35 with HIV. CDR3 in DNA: TGTGCCAGCAGTTTGGTAGCGGCGCTGAACACCGGGGAGCTGTTTTTT. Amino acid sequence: CASSLVAALNTGELFF.